This entry describes one T cell receptor beta chain. No antigen is known for it. Repertoires were generated with immunoSEQ multiplex PCR, while TCRdb's copy carries only in-frame clones and drops some. The sample lists nearly 45,000 clones, about three quarters occurring once. CDR3 length: 13 residues. V dropped 4 bases and J dropped 4 bases, with 10 bases sitting between them. CDR1 and CDR2 (germline): MGHRA, YSYEKL. Following an approximately 9-day culture, CD4+ T cells were purified. The participants, recipients of two vaccine doses, got either BNT162b2 or mRNA-1273. These data originate in a study of vaccination effects on CD4 cells after COVID-19. Study-level information: Post-vaccine specimens were collected at a median of 72 days following the second dose. Study conclusions and caveats: Convalescent patients in the study were few, and early post-infection timepoints were absent. Of the vaccine-induced clones from healthy vaccinees, merely 1 of 255 recognized common cold coronaviruses as well.

V is TRBV4-1 and J is TRBJ1-2; maybe TRBD1 (6 bases). The sample consisted of CD4+ T cells from PBMCs cultured without peptide, taken after COVID-19 vaccination. The TCR originated in a human donor who received a COVID-19 vaccine. The CDR3 DNA reads as TGCGCCAGCAGCCCACGACAGGTCTATGGCTACACCTTC. Translating it yields CASSPRQVYGYTF.